Sequencing of this T cell receptor (beta chain) was carried out in a study of molecular identifiers for immune sequencing clone quantification. Broader study findings: Jurkat TCR RNA that was spiked in from one cell was reportedly detectable among one million naive cells. Clones of above 20 RNA copies carried over 97% of effector molecules; in naive cells they carried under 1%.

The CDR3 runs 15 residues. Germline V gene lookup returns CDR1 LGHDT and CDR2 YNNKEL (reference sequence). V was shortened by 1 base and J by 7 bases, with 13 bases between the two germline ends. Via MiXCR, TCRdb re-called the PCR reads, giving one row per CDR3 protein. The table records roughly 50,000 distinct CDR3 sequences, approximately 40% of them present only once. Concerning this clonotype: Its target is not known.

The clonotype was recovered from a human donor in good health. Some libraries in this study had Jurkat cell RNA spiked in. The chain recombines TRBV3-1 with TRBJ1-4, with D perhaps matching TRBD1 (6 bases). The sequencing input was naive CD8+ T cells from blood, with Jurkat cell RNA spiked in. The subset denotes: FACS-sorted CD8+CD4-CCR7+CD45RA+ naive T cells. The CDR3 loop is CASSQGNRVGEKLFF. For the CDR3, the DNA is TGTGCCAGCAGCCAAGGTAACAGGGTGGGTGAAAAACTGTTTTTT.